These 5 T cell receptor beta chains share one sample of origin, sequenced in a study of regulatory and conventional T cells in RAG deficiency. TCRdb's copy holds only in-frame clones and misses some; the assay was immunoSEQ multiplex PCR. The sample contains 30,000 to 35,000 clones, 90% of which appear only once. These data are also associated with another study on regulatory T cells. That study reports: Amplification used 52 TRBV primers and 13 TRBJ primers.

What was sequenced was CD8+ T cells sorted from blood. The receptors were gathered from a human donor in good health.

The chain uses TRBV5-6 and TRBJ1-4, with TRBD1 as a possible D gene (5 bases). This CDR3 is built from 15 residues. The V and J ends lost 3 bases and 3 bases respectively, with 12 bases between them. CDR1 and CDR2 (germline): SGHDT, YYEEEE. The CDR3, as DNA: TGTGCCAGCAGCTCCGGCTGGGGGTCTAATGAAAAACTGTTTTTT. This translates into CASSSGWGSNEKLFF. Full variable domain (missing parts from reference TRBV5-6 and TRBJ1-4): DAGVTQSPTHLIKTRGQQVTLRCSPKSGHDTVSWYQQALGQGPQFIFQYYEEEERQRGNFPDRFSGHQFPNYSSELNVNALLLGDSALYLCASSSGWGSNEKLFFGSGTQLSVL.

V is TRBV15 and J is TRBJ1-1; 9 bases map to TRBD1. Germline lookup yields CDR1 LNHNV and CDR2 YYDKDF (reference sequence). The CDR3 length is 15 residues. Losses at the gene ends were 3 bases for V and 0 bases for J; bases not matched to a gene: 2. Here the CDR3 DNA reads TGTGCCACCAGCAGGGGGACAGGGATGAACACTGAAGCTTTCTTT. This encodes CATSRGTGMNTEAFF.

The chain uses TRBV5-8 and TRBJ1-2; D unresolved. CDR3 length: 14 amino acids. Germline CDR1 SGHTS, CDR2 YDEGEE. V lost 0 bases to trimming and J lost 0 bases, with 6 bases between them. The CDR3 region is CASSLAGANYGYTF. In nucleotides, the CDR3 is TGTGCCAGCAGCTTGGCGGGAGCTAACTATGGCTACACCTTC.

The V call is TRBV7-6, the J call TRBJ2-7; D perhaps matches TRBD2 (7 bases). Germline V CDR1 and CDR2: SGHVS, FNYEAQ. Trimming removed 8 bases from V and 3 bases from J, with 17 bases in between. The CDR3 totals 14 residues. The CDR3 region has the DNA TGTGCCAGCTCTCAGGGCGGGGGCTACTACGAGCAGTACTTC. Amino acid sequence: CASSQGGGYYEQYF.

The chain links TRBV11-3 to TRBJ2-7; D is ambiguous. Trimming shortened V by 0 bases and J by 2 bases, and 11 bases separated the two germline ends. The CDR3 loop spans 15 amino acids. Germline values: CDR1 SGHNT, CDR2 YENEEA. DNA for the CDR3: TGTGCCAGCAGCTTAGATGTCTCAGACGCCTACGAGCAGTACTTC. Its protein product is CASSLDVSDAYEQYF.